This TCR beta chain was documented in a study of blood T cell repertoires in COVID-19 (dated by TCRdb to 2019 to 2021). Regarding the study in general: Samples from collaborators originated in the United States, Italy and Spain and spanned both the acute and convalescent phases of COVID-19. Subjects who had been exposed to COVID-19, were actively infected with it, or had recovered from it provided the deeply sampled blood TCRbeta repertoires that made up the dataset. The prospective study material was composed of cDNA or gDNA derived from T cells, B-cell-depleted T cells, or PBMCs. Where available, HLA class I and class II types were obtained from metadata supplied by the sample provider rather than from assay-based typing. A de-identified subject ID, COVID-19 status, age in years and sex were almost always included in the sample metadata. A freely available public database, intended as a resource for researchers studying the immune response to SARS-CoV-2, is where the repertoires were released. Samples were obtained from the ongoing ImmuneRACE study (first 160 participants) and from 1,254 subjects provided by 6 global collaborators.

Enrolling through a virtual design, the prospective study's participants ranged in age from roughly 18 to 95 years and lived across about two dozen United States geographic areas. In the prospective study, participants were assigned to cohorts based on the clinical history participants reported in a screening survey and a study questionnaire. Recovered participants in ImmuneRACE Cohort 3 were defined by two consecutive negative NP/OP PCR tests, clearance by a healthcare professional, or resolution of symptoms. Each participant in the prospective study had whole blood, serum and a nasopharyngeal or oropharyngeal swab collected by mobile phlebotomists. Additional blood draws and questionnaires over an approximately 2-month period could optionally be provided by prospective study participants. Prospective study blood samples were shipped either frozen or at room temperature before DNA extraction.

TCRbeta CDR3 regions were amplified from genomic DNA using the immunoSEQ Assay, a bias-controlled multiplex PCR. In the source study's methods: The number of nucleated cells in each sample was estimated by amplification of reference gene primers within the assay. To quantify the absolute abundance of each unique TCRbeta CDR3 rearrangement, sequence reads were collapsed and filtered. For each sample, productive Simpson clonality was calculated by taking the square root of Simpson's diversity index across productive rearrangements. TCRdb retrieved this table from immuneACCESS and kept in-frame rearrangements only. Not all clones are present; in checked studies, unresolved V genes account for under half, and no reason is known for the remainder. D and trimming were read from the DNA, whereas the V and J calls and clone size are those reported in that table. Recorded for this sample are about 160,000 clones; more than 65% of them occurred a single time. Of the sample, 15% to 20% falls within the top ten clones.

Based on the germline V gene, the CDR1 and CDR2 sequences are SGDLS and YYNGEE. The CDR3 goes from the cysteine to the phenylalanine over 14 residues. Only the CDR3 DNA stays, 42 bases, in frame from base 1. The junction shows trimming of 0 bases on V and 10 bases on J, and the gene matches do not reach 7 bases of it. What the work shows at the level of the full study, not this receptor alone: How much clinical and demographic metadata was included differed by source and by participant, and the metadata was provided uncurated.

This clone has a handful of counts. There is no known antigen for this receptor. Nothing much larger sits one base from this clone, and base qualities are not available. The rearranged segments are TRBV9 and TRBJ2-1; TRBD2 lines up with 7 middle nucleotides. The origin of this receptor is a man aged 55 to 70 who had recovered from COVID-19. The sample taken for sequencing was PBMCs or T cells enriched from blood (not recorded which). The nucleotides are TGTGCCAGCAGCGTAGCTACGAGCGGGGCAGAGCAGTTCTTC. Its coded protein is CASSVATSGAEQFF.